What follows are 21 T cell receptor beta chains derived from one specimen sequenced in a study of shared clonotypes between healthy human individuals. The method was immunoSEQ multiplex PCR; TCRdb's version includes in-frame clones alone and lacks a portion of them. The repertoire holds approximately 2.1 million clones, with 85% to 95% as singletons. Sequencing was done on a sample of naive CD4+ T cells from PBMCs. Regarding subset: CD45RA+ positively selected. The origin of the receptors is a man between 18 and 35 years old in good health. Some clones in this sample may be carry-over from other donors' samples.

The chain links TRBV14 to TRBJ2-7; 7 bases are shared with TRBD2. CDR1 is SGHDN and CDR2 is FVKESK in the germline V gene. The V gene end was trimmed by 1 base and the J gene end by 2 bases; junction bases not matched to a gene: 5. The CDR3 contains 15 residues. The CDR3 nucleotides are TGTGCCAGCAGCCAAGGGGGGGGTCTAACCTACGAGCAGTACTTC. This sequence encodes CASSQGGGLTYEQYF.

The CDR3 here is CASSLAREQTAFF. The CDR3 nucleotides read TGTGCCAGCAGCTTAGCCAGGGAACAGACTGCTTTCTTT. This chain joins TRBV7-6 and TRBJ1-1, with D maybe TRBD1 (5 bases). Trimming cost V 0 bases and J 11 bases, with 13 bases left between them. The CDR3 has 13 residues. The germline V gene has CDR1 SGHVS and CDR2 FNYEAQ.

V is TRBV9 and J is TRBJ2-1; D possibly corresponds to TRBD2 (6 bases). Germline V gene sequence: CDR1 SGDLS, CDR2 YYNGEE. V was trimmed by 3 bases and J by 3 bases, leaving 19 bases between them. The CDR3 extends over 17 amino acids. The CDR3 spells CASSARGISGDYNEQFF. As DNA, the CDR3 is TGTGCCAGCAGCGCCCGGGGGATTAGCGGAGACTACAATGAGCAGTTCTTC.

This chain joins TRBV5-1 and TRBJ2-2; D gene uncertain. CDR1 and CDR2 from the germline V gene are SGHRS and YFSETQ. With 2 bases removed from V and 0 bases from J, the gap between germline ends came to 11 bases. The CDR3 is 16 residues long. Here the CDR3 reads CASSFSESANTGELFF. The DNA for the CDR3 is TGCGCCAGCAGCTTTTCTGAATCTGCGAACACCGGGGAGCTGTTTTTT. The variable domain in full, with the rest retrieved from reference TRBV5-1 and TRBJ2-2, is KAGVTQTPRYLIKTRGQQVTLSCSPISGHRSVSWYQQTPGQGLQFLFEYFSETQRNKGNFPGRFSGRQFSNSRSEMNVSTLELGDSALYLCASSFSESANTGELFFGEGSRLTVL.

The genes are TRBV29-1 and TRBJ1-1, with unresolved D. The V gene's germline CDR1 is SQVTM and CDR2 ANQGSEA. This CDR3 contains 12 residues. Trimming removed 5 bases from V and 4 bases from J, with 11 bases in between. Here the CDR3 reads CSVSNVGTEAFF. The CDR3 DNA is TGCAGCGTTTCGAACGTCGGCACTGAAGCTTTCTTT.

This clone was seen once. The chain carries TRBV7-9 and TRBJ1-5, with D maybe TRBD1 (5 bases). The length of the CDR3 is 17 residues. Germline V gives CDR1 SEHNR, CDR2 FQNEAQ (reference sequence). Trimming cost V 1 base and J 4 bases, with 17 bases left between them. The DNA for the CDR3 is TGTGCCAGCAGCTTAGACCTTTTGGGGGGGAAGAATCAGCCCCAGCATTTT. Its protein is CASSLDLLGGKNQPQHF.

For this clone: Other DNA sequences in the same sample also yield this CDR3. This sequence joins TRBV6-5 and TRBJ1-5; D not resolved. Germline values: CDR1 MNHEY, CDR2 SVGAGI. This CDR3 region has 14 residues. Trimming removed 2 bases from V and 0 bases from J, with 5 bases in between. The CDR3 bases are TGTGCCAGCAGTTACCGGTATAGCAATCAGCCCCAGCATTTT. Its protein is CASSYRYSNQPQHF.

The chain uses TRBV28 and TRBJ2-7; no definite D call. The CDR3 extends over 16 amino acids. CDR1 MDHEN and CDR2 SYDVKM come from the germline V gene. Trimming stripped 6 bases from V and 3 bases from J, with 21 bases between. The CDR3, as DNA: TGTGCCAGCAGCCCCCTCGTTTTGGGAAAGGGCTACGAGCAGTACTTC. This encodes CASSPLVLGKGYEQYF.

The chain couples TRBV5-1 to TRBJ2-7; D not certain. Trimming left V 1 base short and J 0 bases short, with 11 bases between. Germline CDR1 SGHRS, CDR2 YFSETQ. The CDR3 runs 15 residues. CDR3 sequence: CASSLRVMSSYEQYF. The CDR3 DNA reads TGCGCCAGCAGCTTGAGAGTGATGAGCTCCTACGAGCAGTACTTC.

This chain links TRBV7-2 with TRBJ1-5; perhaps TRBD1 as D (5 bases). The germline V gene encodes CDR1 SGHTA and CDR2 FQGNSA. The V end was cut by 4 bases, the J end by 8 bases, with 12 bases between. The CDR3 covers 13 residues. CDR3: CASSSIRGEPQHF. CDR3 sequence (DNA): TGTGCCAGCAGCTCGATTCGGGGGGAGCCCCAGCATTTT.

V is TRBV5-1 and J is TRBJ2-1; D is possibly TRBD2 (6 bases). V was clipped by 0 bases and J by 5 bases, with 15 bases between them. Per the germline V gene, CDR1 is SGHRS and CDR2 is YFSETQ. This CDR3 comprises 16 residues. The CDR3 spells CASSLGAGTHHNEQFF. As DNA, the CDR3 is TGCGCCAGCAGCTTGGGGGCCGGGACTCACCACAATGAGCAGTTCTTC.

This sequence joins TRBV25-1 and TRBJ1-5; D might be TRBD1 (5 bases). Trimming stripped 2 bases from V and 5 bases from J, with 10 bases between. There are 14 residues in the CDR3. Germline CDR1 reads MGHDK; CDR2 reads SYGVNS. CDR3 nucleotides: TGTGCCAGCAGTGAAGGGACCGCTCATCAGCCCCAGCATTTT. Amino acids: CASSEGTAHQPQHF.

The V call is TRBV2, the J call TRBJ2-1, with 9 positions matching TRBD2. This CDR3 has 15 amino acids. V shed 6 bases, J shed 8 bases, and the junction held 11 bases outside the gene matches. CDR1 and CDR2 from the germline V gene are SNHLY and FYNNEI. CDR3 coding DNA: TGTGCCAGCAGACTCCCAGCGGGGGGTCTCGATGAGCAGTTCTTC. Translated: CASRLPAGGLDEQFF.

This clone was detected only once. The chain is built from TRBV6-1 and TRBJ1-3; tentative D call: TRBD1 (5 bases). Trimming shortened V by 7 bases and J by 0 bases, and 13 bases separated the two germline ends. The CDR3 length is 15 residues. The germline gives CDR1 MNHNS, CDR2 SASEGT. The CDR3 loop is CASKKTVTSGNTIYF. CDR3 DNA sequence: TGTGCCAGCAAGAAGACAGTAACCTCTGGAAACACCATATATTTT.

This clone was seen more than once but under ten times. This same CDR3 is encoded by further DNA sequences in the sample. V is TRBV28 and J is TRBJ1-1; D uncertain. The length of the CDR3 is 11 residues. The V gene's germline CDR1 is MDHEN and CDR2 SYDVKM. With 2 bases removed from V and 6 bases from J, the gap between germline ends came to 4 bases. CDR3 sequence (DNA): TGTGCCAGCAGTTTACGTTCTGAAGCTTTCTTT. Translated, it gives CASSLRSEAFF.

The V gene is TRBV5-1, the J gene TRBJ2-1, with D possibly being TRBD2 (6 bases). Per the germline V gene, CDR1 is SGHRS and CDR2 is YFSETQ. Trimming removed 4 bases at V and 4 bases at J, with 24 bases between. CDR3 length equals 18 residues. CDR3 protein: CASSLLYLVAGSYNEQFF. The CDR3 DNA reads TGCGCCAGCAGCCTACTCTACCTAGTGGCGGGGTCTTACAATGAGCAGTTCTTC. Using reference TRBV5-1 and TRBJ2-1 for the parts outside the CDR3, the full variable domain is KAGVTQTPRYLIKTRGQQVTLSCSPISGHRSVSWYQQTPGQGLQFLFEYFSETQRNKGNFPGRFSGRQFSNSRSEMNVSTLELGDSALYLCASSLLYLVAGSYNEQFFGPGTRLTVL.

Comment on this clone: Additional DNA sequences in this sample encode the identical CDR3. V and J are TRBV6-1 and TRBJ1-1; 7 bases are a match to TRBD1. Germline loops: CDR1 MNHNS, CDR2 SASEGT. The CDR3 runs 14 residues. Trimming at V came to 2 bases and at J to 1 base, leaving 1 base not matched to a gene. The DNA for the CDR3 is TGTGCCAGCAGTGAAAGGGGGCAGAACACTGAAGCTTTCTTT. This encodes CASSERGQNTEAFF.

This chain's CDR3 is CASSLEGSTEAFF. The CDR3 DNA sequence: TGTGCCAGCAGCTTGGAGGGAAGCACTGAAGCTTTCTTT. The chain has TRBV5-8 and TRBJ1-1, with D unresolved. The V and J ends lost 0 bases and 4 bases respectively, with 7 bases between them. The CDR3 is 13 residues long. Per the germline V gene, CDR1 is SGHTS and CDR2 is YDEGEE.

The CDR3 DNA follows: TGTGCCAGCAGTTTTTCGCCCAGAGAGCAGTACTTC. It is translated as CASSFSPREQYF. V is TRBV28 and J is TRBJ2-7; unclear D gene. Trimming left V 3 bases short and J 7 bases short, with 10 bases between. CDR1 and CDR2 from the germline V gene are MDHEN and SYDVKM. This CDR3 region has 12 residues.

This clone was observed once. The J gene is TRBJ2-5, the V gene TRBV9; 9 nucleotides line up with TRBD1. Germline-derived CDR1 and CDR2 are SGDLS and YYNGEE. The V segment lost 2 bases and the J segment 2 bases; nucleotides outside the gene matches: 16. There are 19 residues in the CDR3. The chain's CDR3 is CASSVGDRDGGFRQETQYF. CDR3 sequence (DNA): TGTGCCAGCAGCGTTGGGGACAGGGACGGAGGCTTTCGACAAGAGACCCAGTACTTC. Full variable domain (outside the CDR3, taken from reference TRBV9 and TRBJ2-5): DSGVTQTPKHLITATGQRVTLRCSPRSGDLSVYWYQQSLDQGLQFLIQYYNGEERAKGNILERFSAQQFPDLHSELNLSSLELGDSALYFCASSVGDRDGGFRQETQYFGPGTRLLVL.

The chain's CDR3 is CASSWAGMNTEAFF. The CDR3 nucleotides read TGTGCCAGCAGTTGGGCAGGTATGAACACTGAAGCTTTCTTT. The chain links TRBV6-6 to TRBJ1-1; D call uncertain. Germline loops: CDR1 MNHNY, CDR2 SVGAGI (reference sequence). This CDR3 has 14 amino acids. V lost 4 bases and J 0 bases, leaving 9 bases between the germline ends.